The 16 T cell receptor beta chains listed next were all sequenced from one sample in a study of blood T cell repertoires in COVID-19. TCRdb's copy holds only in-frame clones and misses some; the assay was immunoSEQ multiplex PCR. The sample shows 65,000 to 85,000 clones, 88% of them seen only once. The sequenced material came from peripheral blood. The receptors derive from a human donor in a cohort sampled during active COVID-19.

The V call is TRBV19, the J call TRBJ1-5, with 7 bases matching TRBD1. J lost 0 bases, V lost 4 bases, and 6 bases had no gene match. Germline CDR1 LNHDA, CDR2 SQIVND (reference sequence). The CDR3 runs to 16 residues. CDR3 DNA sequence: TGTGCCAGTAGTAACCGACAGGGAAATAGCAATCAGCCCCAGCATTTT. It encodes CASSNRQGNSNQPQHF.

The rearrangement uses TRBV7-2 and TRBJ2-3; 9 bases line up with TRBD2. Germline lookup yields CDR1 SGHTA and CDR2 FQGNSA. The V and J ends lost 3 bases and 1 base, in that order; junction bases with no gene match: 2. The CDR3 has 15 amino acids. The DNA for the CDR3 is TGTGCCAGCAGCTTTAGCGGGGGAGGCACAGATACGCAGTATTTT. It codes for CASSFSGGGTDTQYF.

The rearrangement uses TRBV12-3 or TRBV12-4 and TRBJ1-2, with 8 nucleotides matching TRBD1. V was clipped by 4 bases and J by 8 bases; unmatched bases: 6. The CDR3 contains 13 residues. The CDR3 protein is CASSSQTGVGYTF. CDR3 in DNA: TGTGCCAGCAGTTCCCAGACAGGGGTGGGCTACACCTTC.

V and J are TRBV4-3 and TRBJ2-1, with TRBD2 matching 11 bases. Germline CDR1 LGHNA, CDR2 YSLEER. This CDR3 spans 14 amino acids. V lost 3 bases and J lost 9; bases outside the gene matches: 4. CDR3 protein: CASSQNSGRGEQFF. CDR3 sequence (DNA): TGCGCCAGCAGCCAGAATAGCGGGAGGGGTGAGCAGTTCTTC.

The chain carries TRBV4-2 and TRBJ2-3; TRBD2 might be the D (6 bases). V gave up 8 bases and J gave up 3 bases, with 21 bases separating them. Germline lookup yields CDR1 LGHNA and CDR2 YNFKEQ. CDR3 length: 16 residues. CDR3 amino acids: CASSQDGTAGTDTQYF. The CDR3 bases are TGTGCCAGCTCCCAAGACGGGACTGCGGGGACAGATACGCAGTATTTT.

The chain is built from TRBV7-2 and TRBJ2-3, with 7 nucleotides matching TRBD1. Germline CDR1 is SGHTA and CDR2 is FQGNSA. The ends lost 5 bases at V and 5 bases at J; junction bases unmatched: 7. The CDR3 runs to 14 residues. CDR3 DNA sequence: TGTGCCAGCAGCCTCAGGGGGTACGGAGATACGCAGTATTTT. As protein: CASSLRGYGDTQYF. The full variable domain, with the rest looked up from reference TRBV7-2 and TRBJ2-3, is GAGVSQSPSNKVTEKGKDVELRCDPISGHTALYWYRQSLGQGLEFLIYFQGNSAPDKSGLPSDRFSAERTGGSVSTLTIQRTQQEDSAVYLCASSLRGYGDTQYFGPGTRLTVL.

The CDR3 nucleotides are TGTGCCAGCAGTCGCACTAGCGGGGCCTACAATGAGCAGTTCTTC. This codes for CASSRTSGAYNEQFF. The V and J genes are TRBV27 and TRBJ2-1, with 10 bases fitting TRBD2. CDR1 is MNHEY and CDR2 is SMNVEV in the germline V gene (reference sequence). J gave up 2 bases and V 5 bases, and 3 bases lay outside the gene matches. The CDR3 loop spans 15 amino acids.

Here the CDR3 reads CASSSGGTEAFF. Here the CDR3 DNA reads TGTGCCAGCAGTTCAGGGGGCACTGAAGCTTTCTTT. The rearrangement joins TRBV28 to TRBJ1-1; 7 positions agree with TRBD1. After removal of 4 bases from V and 4 bases from J, the junction contained 0 bases not matched to a gene. From germline, CDR1 is MDHEN and CDR2 SYDVKM. The CDR3 sequence is 12 residues long.

J is TRBJ2-7 and V is TRBV30; D gene unclear. Germline CDR1 reads GTSNPN; CDR2 reads SVGIG (reference sequence). V was clipped by 3 bases and J by 2 bases, with 8 bases between them. The CDR3 is 12 residues long. For the CDR3, the DNA is TGTGCCTGGAGGGTTAACACCTACGAGCAGTACTTC. It yields the protein CAWRVNTYEQYF.

This rearrangement joins TRBV19 to TRBJ2-2, with 7 bases identical to TRBD1. The CDR3 length is 16 residues. Germline V gene lookup returns CDR1 LNHDA and CDR2 SQIVND (reference sequence). The J segment lost 5 bases and the V segment lost 7 bases, leaving 13 bases of the junction unmatched. CDR3 in DNA: TGTGCCAGTACCAGACAGGGAAAGGGGCAAACCGGGGAGCTGTTTTTT. It encodes CASTRQGKGQTGELFF.

This clone showed up many times. CDR3 region: CASSIGTASNQPQHF. The DNA for the CDR3 is TGTGCCAGTAGTATTGGCACCGCTAGCAATCAGCCCCAGCATTTT. The chain joins TRBV19 to TRBJ1-5, with D unresolved. CDR3 length equals 15 residues. With 3 bases removed from V and 0 bases from J, the gap between germline ends came to 9 bases. The germline gives CDR1 LNHDA, CDR2 SQIVND (reference sequence). The whole variable domain, filled in from reference TRBV19 and TRBJ1-5, reads DGGITQSPKYLFRKEGQNVTLSCEQNLNHDAMYWYRQDPGQGLRLIYYSQIVNDFQKGDIAEGYSVSREKKESFPLTVTSAQKNPTAFYLCASSIGTASNQPQHFGDGTRLSIL.

The chain has TRBV7-2 and TRBJ1-2; D is ambiguous. Trimming cost V 5 bases and J 2 bases, with 15 bases left between them. The CDR3 length is 15 residues. Germline loops: CDR1 SGHTA, CDR2 FQGNSA. The CDR3 DNA reads TGTGCCAGCAGCCCCTACGGGAACGGGAACTATGGCTACACCTTC. Residues: CASSPYGNGNYGYTF. Based on the CDR3 plus reference TRBV7-2 and TRBJ1-2, the full variable domain is GAGVSQSPSNKVTEKGKDVELRCDPISGHTALYWYRQSLGQGLEFLIYFQGNSAPDKSGLPSDRFSAERTGGSVSTLTIQRTQQEDSAVYLCASSPYGNGNYGYTFGSGTRLTVV.

This clone appeared a single time. The rearrangement links TRBV3-1 (or the pseudogene TRBV3-2) to TRBJ1-4, with TRBD1 matching 8 bases. V lost 4 bases to trimming and J lost 5 bases; unmatched junction nucleotides: 3. Germline V gene lookup returns CDR1 LGHDT and CDR2 YNNKEL (reference sequence). This CDR3 contains 14 residues. CDR3 coding DNA: TGTGCCAGCAGCCGGGGACAGGAGAATGAAAAACTGTTTTTT. Translated: CASSRGQENEKLFF.

The chain has TRBV4-2 and TRBJ2-7; TRBD1 agrees at 10 bases. Per the germline V gene, CDR1 is LGHNA and CDR2 is YNFKEQ. The CDR3 consists of 17 residues. Unmatched junction bases numbered 9, after V lost 0 bases and J lost 4 bases. The CDR3 nucleotides are TGTGCCAGCAGCCAAGAGGGACAGGGGTCAGGGGGATACGAGCAGTACTTC. This translates into CASSQEGQGSGGYEQYF.

The J gene is TRBJ2-1, the V gene TRBV9; D is unresolved. This CDR3 region has 14 residues. Trimming removed 0 bases at V and 8 bases at J, with 12 bases between. The germline V gene has CDR1 SGDLS and CDR2 YYNGEE. The CDR3 sequence is CASSVGYGSHEQFF. In DNA form, the CDR3 reads TGTGCCAGCAGCGTAGGCTACGGTTCCCATGAGCAGTTCTTC.

The V call is TRBV21-1, the J call TRBJ2-2; the D call of TRBD1 is as the table states it, not checked on the DNA. TRBV21-1 is shown as a pseudogene. CDR3 length: 17 residues. The CDR3 DNA follows: TGTGCCAGCAGCGGCCTTTTGGGGACAGGGGTCACCGGGGAGCTGTTTTTT. Its translation is CASSGLLGTGVTGELFF.